The 32 T cell receptor beta chains listed next were all sequenced from one sample in a study of monozygotic twins with inflammatory bowel disease. TCRdb processed the 5' RACE reads again and assigns one entry to each CDR3 protein, with no DNA. Recorded for this sample: about 300,000 distinct CDR3 sequences. The specimen sequenced was blood. The source is a human donor with ulcerative colitis or Crohn's disease, or a healthy co-twin of an affected twin (not recorded which).

The CDR3 region is CASRPRDRGLETQYF. V and J are TRBV19 and TRBJ2-5; TCRdb's D call of TRBD1 is untestable without DNA. Germline CDR1 is LNHDA and CDR2 is SQIVND (reference sequence). The CDR3 has 15 residues.

V is TRBV7-2 and J is TRBJ1-1; as DNA is missing, the TRBD1 call by TCRdb cannot be tested. In germline, CDR1 is SGHTA, CDR2 FQGNSA. The CDR3 runs to 16 residues. The CDR3 loop is CASSSSGTEMNTEAFF.

V usage is TRBV6-2 or TRBV6-3 and J usage is TRBJ2-7; TCRdb reports TRBD2, a call that lacks DNA to check it against. The germline V gene encodes CDR1 MNHEY and CDR2 SVGEGT. The CDR3 loop spans 15 amino acids. CDR3 amino acids: CASTNGGKSSYEQYF.

The chain is built from TRBV6-1 and TRBJ2-1. This CDR3 is built from 15 residues. The germline V gene encodes CDR1 MNHNS and CDR2 SASEGT. This CDR3 reads CASTRDVGSNNEQFF.

The rearrangement links TRBV19 to TRBJ1-6. The CDR3 has 15 residues. Looked up from germline, CDR1 is LNHDA and CDR2 is SQIVND (reference sequence). CDR3 protein: CASSQNTVYNSPLHF.

The J gene is TRBJ2-5, the V gene TRBV5-4; TCRdb's D gene call, TRBD1, goes unchecked for lack of DNA. The CDR3 is 15 residues long. Germline V CDR1 and CDR2: SGHNT, YYREEE (reference sequence). CDR3 sequence reads: CASSFEGSHQETQYF.

This rearrangement joins TRBV5-1 to TRBJ1-2; checking the TCRdb D call of TRBD1 is not possible without DNA. The CDR3 is 18 amino acids. Germline loops: CDR1 SGHRS, CDR2 YFSETQ. CDR3 amino acids: CASSLWVRRDRGRDGYTF.

The chain couples TRBV5-1 to TRBJ1-4; the D call from TCRdb, TRBD1, cannot be confirmed without DNA. CDR1 is SGHRS, CDR2 YFSETQ, per germline. This CDR3 is 15 amino acids long. CDR3 in amino acids: CASSLDGRETEKLFF.

This chain links TRBV25-1 with TRBJ2-1; no DNA is available, so the TRBD1 call from TCRdb remains unchecked. Germline V gene sequence: CDR1 MGHDK, CDR2 SYGVNS. CDR3 size: 14 residues. This CDR3 reads CASRPSQGAIEQFF.

The CDR3 reads CASRGPLRGTDTQYF. V is TRBV2 and J is TRBJ2-3; TCRdb's D call, TRBD1, is unchecked because there is no DNA. CDR1 is SNHLY, CDR2 FYNNEI, per germline. The CDR3 runs 15 residues.

The chain is built from TRBV30 and TRBJ2-1. The CDR3 has 15 amino acids. Germline CDR1 is GTSNPN and CDR2 is SVGIG (reference sequence). CDR3 sequence: CAWSPGPSSYNEQFF.

This sequence joins TRBV7-8 and TRBJ2-3; lacking DNA, the TRBD1 call made by TCRdb goes unchecked. The CDR3 has 19 residues. In germline, CDR1 is SGHVS, CDR2 FQNEAQ. The CDR3 here is CASSHRRGQGAPSTDTQYF.

The V call is TRBV29-1, the J call TRBJ2-2; TCRdb indicates TRBD2, and absent DNA this call remains unverified. CDR1 is SQVTM, CDR2 ANQGSEA, per germline. The CDR3 is made up of 21 amino acids. CDR3 sequence reads: CSVVGFTARPATHLNTGELFF.

This chain joins TRBV20-1 and TRBJ2-1. The CDR3 totals 16 residues. The germline V gene encodes CDR1 DFQATT and CDR2 SNEGSKA (reference sequence). The CDR3 loop is CSARVANTHTYNEQFF.

The chain has TRBV19 and TRBJ2-7; there is no DNA to check the TCRdb D call of TRBD2. The CDR3 has 16 residues. Germline V lookup: CDR1 LNHDA, CDR2 SQIVND (reference sequence). CDR3 loop: CASSPPTGTSGYEQYF.

This sequence joins TRBV29-1 and TRBJ2-4; TCRdb selects TRBD1, and the lack of DNA leaves this call unchecked. The germline gives CDR1 SQVTM, CDR2 ANQGSEA. The CDR3 is 14 amino acids. The CDR3 loop reads CSVLPSGTFNIQYF.

This CDR3 reads CSALPQGPTPHQPQHF. The chain employs TRBV20-1 and TRBJ1-5; without DNA, the TCRdb call of TRBD1 cannot be checked. In germline, CDR1 is DFQATT, CDR2 SNEGSKA (reference sequence). The CDR3 is 16 amino acids.

V usage is TRBV15 and J usage is TRBJ1-3. Germline-derived CDR1 and CDR2 are LNHNV and YYDKDF (reference sequence). The CDR3 has 18 amino acids. The CDR3: CATSRDGPSGFFGNTIYF.

The gene calls are TRBV7-2 and TRBJ2-7; TCRdb's D call, TRBD2, is unchecked because there is no DNA. The CDR3 loop spans 14 amino acids. CDR1 SGHTA and CDR2 FQGNSA come from the germline V gene. CDR3 amino acids: CASSVGTTSYEQYF. Complete variable domain (other parts from reference TRBV7-2 and TRBJ2-7): GAGVSQSPSNKVTEKGKDVELRCDPISGHTALYWYRQSLGQGLEFLIYFQGNSAPDKSGLPSDRFSAERTGGSVSTLTIQRTQQEDSAVYLCASSVGTTSYEQYFGPGTRLTVT.

The J gene is TRBJ2-7, the V gene TRBV23-1. TRBV23-1 is identified as an open reading frame with a role that is uncertain. CDR3 length: 11 residues. The chain's CDR3 is CATTHDYEQYF.

CDR3 protein: CAWTIRANYGYTF. This chain uses TRBV30 with TRBJ1-2. Germline assignment: CDR1 GTSNPN and CDR2 SVGIG (reference sequence). CDR3 length equals 13 residues.

The chain links TRBV20-1 to TRBJ2-1; TCRdb's D call, TRBD2, is unchecked because there is no DNA. Germline V gene lookup returns CDR1 DFQATT and CDR2 SNEGSKA (reference sequence). This CDR3 is 15 amino acids long. CDR3 in amino acids: CSATGTSGGNNEQFF.

V is TRBV5-4 and J is TRBJ2-7; absent DNA, TCRdb's TRBD1 call cannot be checked. The CDR3 loop spans 15 amino acids. CDR1 SGHNT and CDR2 YYREEE come from the germline V gene (reference sequence). CDR3 sequence reads: CASSLASGGDYEQYF.

The chain recombines TRBV21-1 with TRBJ1-1; without DNA, the TCRdb call of TRBD1 cannot be checked. TRBV21-1 is annotated as a pseudogene. CDR3 length: 17 amino acids. The CDR3: CASSKVVFSGQNTEAFF.

The rearrangement links TRBV25-1 to TRBJ2-5. The CDR3 runs 14 residues. The germline V gene has CDR1 MGHDK and CDR2 SYGVNS. CDR3 residues: CASSEARKQETQYF.

V is TRBV28 and J is TRBJ2-6. Germline CDR1 reads MDHEN; CDR2 reads SYDVKM. There are 15 residues in the CDR3. The CDR3 reads CASSFRTVLANVLTF.

The chain is built from TRBV20-1 and TRBJ2-1; TCRdb reports TRBD1, a call that lacks DNA to check it against. Germline V gene sequence: CDR1 DFQATT, CDR2 SNEGSKA (reference sequence). The CDR3 loop spans 13 amino acids. CDR3 region: CSARAPSGDEQFF.

The chain links TRBV7-2 to TRBJ2-5; the TCRdb D gene call, TRBD2, has no DNA to confirm it. The CDR3 has 17 amino acids. Germline V gene lookup returns CDR1 SGHTA and CDR2 FQGNSA. The CDR3 here is CASSLAGLAGGQETQYF.

CDR3: CASSQGPGGFNYGYTF. J is TRBJ1-2 and V is TRBV14; TCRdb picks TRBD1, but there is no DNA to check that call. CDR1 is SGHDN, CDR2 FVKESK, per germline. This CDR3 spans 16 amino acids.

The CDR3 is CASSNRTSGGFIEQFF. The chain has TRBV5-1 and TRBJ2-1; the TCRdb call, TRBD2, lacks DNA for checking. CDR3 length: 16 residues. Germline assignment: CDR1 SGHRS and CDR2 YFSETQ.

The gene calls are TRBV5-1 and TRBJ2-2; TCRdb reports TRBD1, a call that lacks DNA to check it against. The CDR3 length is 15 residues. Germline V gives CDR1 SGHRS, CDR2 YFSETQ. CDR3 region: CASGSGASNTGELFF.

The chain couples TRBV29-1 to TRBJ2-3. There are 15 residues in the CDR3. Germline V gene lookup returns CDR1 SQVTM and CDR2 ANQGSEA. The CDR3 reads CSVEEHIIAADTQYF.